The T cell receptor beta chain under discussion was sequenced for a study of blood T cells in healthy people across ages. This clonotype turned up a few times. The length of the CDR3 is 13 residues. After removal of 1 base from V and 5 bases from J, the junction contained 2 bases not matched to a gene. Germline assignment: CDR1 SGHRS and CDR2 YFSETQ. Through a sample-barcoded 5' primer and a J-beta primer mix, a second PCR was run for roughly 6 to 11 cycles. Samples each returned at least 2.5 million CDR3-containing paired-end reads. From the 5' RACE reads, TCRdb called clonotypes with MiXCR, one entry per CDR3 protein. The sample holds about 2 million distinct CDR3 sequences, about 50% seen once.

The V and J genes are TRBV5-1 and TRBJ2-7; TRBD1 agrees at 8 bases. The sequence was obtained from a woman in her forties in good health. The material sequenced was blood. The CDR3 reads CASSLTTGDEQYF. The CDR3 DNA follows: TGCGCCAGCAGCTTGACGACAGGGGACGAGCAGTACTTC.